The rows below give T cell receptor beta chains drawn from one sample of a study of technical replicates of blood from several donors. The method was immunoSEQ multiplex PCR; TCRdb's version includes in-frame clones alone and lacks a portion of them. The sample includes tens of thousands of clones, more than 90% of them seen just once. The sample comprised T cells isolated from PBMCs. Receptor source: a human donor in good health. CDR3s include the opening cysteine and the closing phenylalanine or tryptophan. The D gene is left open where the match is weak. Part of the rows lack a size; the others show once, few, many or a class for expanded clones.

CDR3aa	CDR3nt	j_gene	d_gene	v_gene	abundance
CATSRDFPPWLAHQGNEQFF	TGTGCCACCAGCAGAGATTTCCCCCCTTGGCTAGCCCACCAAGGGAATGAGCAGTTCTTC	TRBJ2-1	-	TRBV15	-
CASSLTGTANQPQHF	TGTGCCAGCAGTCTGACCGGGACAGCAAATCAGCCCCAGCATTTT	TRBJ1-5	TRBD1	TRBV27	-
CASSLVRIRYATNYGYTF	TGTGCCAGCAGCTTAGTAAGAATCCGCTACGCTACTAACTATGGCTACACCTTC	TRBJ1-2	-	TRBV7-8	once
CASSPRATRALLNYGYTF	TGTGCCAGCAGCCCGAGGGCCACCCGGGCGCTGCTTAACTATGGCTACACCTTC	TRBJ1-2	-	TRBV28	-
CASSVGGTEAFF	TGTGCCAGCAGCGTGGGAGGCACTGAAGCTTTCTTT	TRBJ1-1	-	TRBV9	-
CASSGGTEMNTEAFF	TGTGCCAGCAGCGGCGGGACAGAGATGAACACTGAAGCTTTCTTT	TRBJ1-1	TRBD1	TRBV28	-
CASIDRVEGNTIYF	TGTGCCAGCATAGACAGGGTGGAGGGAAACACCATATATTTT	TRBJ1-3	TRBD1	TRBV7-9	-
CASSHPGTTNTGELFF	TGTGCCAGCAGTCACCCGGGGACAACAAACACCGGGGAGCTGTTTTTT	TRBJ2-2	-	TRBV11-3	few
CASSLRGANGYTF	TGTGCCAGCAGCTTACGGGGGGCGAATGGCTACACCTTC	TRBJ1-2	-	TRBV13	-
CASSLIHQEGRQPQHF	TGTGCCAGCAGCTTAATTCATCAAGAGGGAAGGCAGCCCCAGCATTTT	TRBJ1-5	-	TRBV7-6	-